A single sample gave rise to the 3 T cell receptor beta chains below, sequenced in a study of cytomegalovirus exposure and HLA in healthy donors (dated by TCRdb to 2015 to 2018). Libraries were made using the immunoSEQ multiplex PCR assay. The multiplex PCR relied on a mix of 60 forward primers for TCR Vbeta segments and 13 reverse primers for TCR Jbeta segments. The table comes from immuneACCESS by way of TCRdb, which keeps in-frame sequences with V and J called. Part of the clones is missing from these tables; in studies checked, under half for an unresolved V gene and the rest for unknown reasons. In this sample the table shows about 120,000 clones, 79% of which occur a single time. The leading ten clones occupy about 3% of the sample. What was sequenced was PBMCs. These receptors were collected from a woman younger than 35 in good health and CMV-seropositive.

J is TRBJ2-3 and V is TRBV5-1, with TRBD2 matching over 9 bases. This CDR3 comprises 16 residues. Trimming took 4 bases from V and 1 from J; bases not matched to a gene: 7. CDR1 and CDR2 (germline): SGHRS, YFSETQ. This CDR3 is CASSRGRTSGTDTQYF. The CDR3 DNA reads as TGCGCCAGCAGCCGAGGAAGGACTAGCGGCACAGATACGCAGTATTTT.

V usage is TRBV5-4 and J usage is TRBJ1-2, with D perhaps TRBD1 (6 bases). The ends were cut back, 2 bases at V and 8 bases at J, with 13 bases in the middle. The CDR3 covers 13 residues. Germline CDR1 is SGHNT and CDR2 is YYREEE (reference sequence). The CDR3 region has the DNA TGTGCCAGCAGCTTCACAGGGAAAGGGGGCTACACCTTC. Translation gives CASSFTGKGGYTF.

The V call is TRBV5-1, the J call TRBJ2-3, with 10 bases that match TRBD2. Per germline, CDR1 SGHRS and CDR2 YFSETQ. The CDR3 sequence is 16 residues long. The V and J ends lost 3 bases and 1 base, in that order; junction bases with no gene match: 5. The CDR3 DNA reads TGCGCCAGCAGCTCTAGCGGGAGAGCGGGCACAGATACGCAGTATTTT. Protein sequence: CASSSSGRAGTDTQYF.